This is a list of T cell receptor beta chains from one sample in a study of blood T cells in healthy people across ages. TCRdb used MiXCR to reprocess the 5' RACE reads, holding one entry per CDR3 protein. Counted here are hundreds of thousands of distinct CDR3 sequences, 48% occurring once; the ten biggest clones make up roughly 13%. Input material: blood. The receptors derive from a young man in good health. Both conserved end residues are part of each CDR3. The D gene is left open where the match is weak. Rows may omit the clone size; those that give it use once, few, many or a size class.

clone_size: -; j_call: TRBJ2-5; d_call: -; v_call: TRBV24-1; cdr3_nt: TGTGCCACCCAATTGGGTGAGACCCAGTACTTC; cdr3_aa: CATQLGETQYF
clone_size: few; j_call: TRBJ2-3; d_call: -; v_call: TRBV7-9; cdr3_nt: TGTGCCAGCAGCTCCCACGTACAGACAGATACGCAGTATTTT; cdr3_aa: CASSSHVQTDTQYF
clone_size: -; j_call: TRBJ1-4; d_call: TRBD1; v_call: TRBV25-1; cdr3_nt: TGTGCCAGCAGTGAATTCCGGACAGGGGGTTTCCATGAAAAACTGTTTTTT; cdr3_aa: CASSEFRTGGFHEKLFF
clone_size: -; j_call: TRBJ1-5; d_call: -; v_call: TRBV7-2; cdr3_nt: TGTGCCAGCAGCCCCATAGGGACGACCCTGAGCAATCAGCCCCAGCATTTT; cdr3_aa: CASSPIGTTLSNQPQHF
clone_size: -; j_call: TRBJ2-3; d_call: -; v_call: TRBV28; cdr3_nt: TGTGCCAGCTCCGGGGGGCCAGGGAGCCCAGATACGCAGTATTTT; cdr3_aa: CASSGGPGSPDTQYF
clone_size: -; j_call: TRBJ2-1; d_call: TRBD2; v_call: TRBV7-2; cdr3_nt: TGTGCCAGCAGCTTAGGAGGAGCGGGGAGCGCCTACAATGAGCAGTTCTTC; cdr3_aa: CASSLGGAGSAYNEQFF
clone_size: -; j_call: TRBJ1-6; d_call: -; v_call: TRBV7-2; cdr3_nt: TGTGCCAGCACCTATTATAATTCACCCCTCCACTTT; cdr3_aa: CASTYYNSPLHF
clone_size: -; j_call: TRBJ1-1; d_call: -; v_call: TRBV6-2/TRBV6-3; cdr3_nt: TGTGCCAGCAGAGAACCCGGGGGGACTGAAGCTTTCTTT; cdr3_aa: CASREPGGTEAFF
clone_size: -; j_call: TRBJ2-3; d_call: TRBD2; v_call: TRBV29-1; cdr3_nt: TGCAGCGTTGAAACAGTAGCGGGAGAAGGCACAGATACGCAGTATTTT; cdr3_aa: CSVETVAGEGTDTQYF
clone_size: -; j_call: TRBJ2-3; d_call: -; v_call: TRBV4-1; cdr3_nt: TGCGCCAGCAGCCAAGAGGTGGGGGGTCGTACGCAGTATTTT; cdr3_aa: CASSQEVGGRTQYF
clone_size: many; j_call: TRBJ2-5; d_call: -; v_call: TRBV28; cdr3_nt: TGTGCCAGCAGCTTATTTCGGGAGACCCAGTACTTC; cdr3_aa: CASSLFRETQYF
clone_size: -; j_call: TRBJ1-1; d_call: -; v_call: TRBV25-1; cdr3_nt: TGTGCCAGCCGGGGGGCAGAAACTGAAGCTTTCTTT; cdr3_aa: CASRGAETEAFF
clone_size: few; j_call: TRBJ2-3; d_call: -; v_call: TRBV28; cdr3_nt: TGTGCCAGCAGTCCCATGGGACCAGATCGTTTGGATACGCAGTATTTT; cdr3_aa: CASSPMGPDRLDTQYF
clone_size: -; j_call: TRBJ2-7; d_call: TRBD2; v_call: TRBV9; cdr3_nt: TGTGCCAGCAGCGGAGCTAGCGGGGTCCATTACAATGAGCAGTACTTC; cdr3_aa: CASSGASGVHYNEQYF
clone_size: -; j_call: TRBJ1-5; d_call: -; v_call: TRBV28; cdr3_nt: TGTGCCAGCAGTTTCAGGGCCCCCCAGGCCCAGCATTTT; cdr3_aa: CASSFRAPQAQHF
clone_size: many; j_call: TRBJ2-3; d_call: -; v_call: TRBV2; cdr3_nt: TGTGCCAGCAGTGGGAGCACAGATACGCAGTATTTT; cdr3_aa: CASSGSTDTQYF
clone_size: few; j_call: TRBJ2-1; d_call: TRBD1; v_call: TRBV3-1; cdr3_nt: TGTGCCAGCAGCACTCCCGGGACAGACCGCTTCTCCTACAATGAGCAGTTCTTC; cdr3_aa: CASSTPGTDRFSYNEQFF
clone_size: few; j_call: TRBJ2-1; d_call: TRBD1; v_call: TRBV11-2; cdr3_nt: TGTGCCAGCAGCCCTGGGGACAGGTCACAGTTCTTC; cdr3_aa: CASSPGDRSQFF
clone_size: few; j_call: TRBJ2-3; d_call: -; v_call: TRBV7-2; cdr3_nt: TGTGCCAGCAGCTCAGGGGACGGTAGCACAGATACGCAGTATTTT; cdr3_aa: CASSSGDGSTDTQYF
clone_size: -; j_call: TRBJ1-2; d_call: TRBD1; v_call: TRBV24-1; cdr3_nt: TGTGCCACCAGTGAGACAGGGGACTATGGCTACACCTTC; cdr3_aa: CATSETGDYGYTF
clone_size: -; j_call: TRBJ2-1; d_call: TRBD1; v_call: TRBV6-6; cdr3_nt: TGTGCCAGCGGCGGGACAGGGGACTACAATGAGCAGTTCTTC; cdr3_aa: CASGGTGDYNEQFF
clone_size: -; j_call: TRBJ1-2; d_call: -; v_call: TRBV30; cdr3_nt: TGTGCCTGGAGTGTCCATAACTATGGCTACACCTTC; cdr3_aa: CAWSVHNYGYTF
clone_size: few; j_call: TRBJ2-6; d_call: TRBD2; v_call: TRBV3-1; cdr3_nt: TGTGCCAGCAGTCCGGACCCCTTCCGTCTAGCGGGGCACAAGGGGGCCAACGTCCTGACTTTC; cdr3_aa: CASSPDPFRLAGHKGANVLTF
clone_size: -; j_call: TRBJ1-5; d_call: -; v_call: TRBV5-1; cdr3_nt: TGCGCCAGCAGCTTGGGGGGAACAGGGAGTCAGCCCCAGCATTTT; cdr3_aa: CASSLGGTGSQPQHF
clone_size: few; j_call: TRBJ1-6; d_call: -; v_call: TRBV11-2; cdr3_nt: TGTGCCAGCAGCTTCGTCCCCGGACCCTTTTTGGATTCACCCCTCCACTTT; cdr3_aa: CASSFVPGPFLDSPLHF
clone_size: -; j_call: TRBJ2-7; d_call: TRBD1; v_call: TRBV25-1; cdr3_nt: TGTGCCAGCAGTGAATCCCGGGAGACAGGGGATGAGTACGAGCAGTACTTC; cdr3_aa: CASSESRETGDEYEQYF
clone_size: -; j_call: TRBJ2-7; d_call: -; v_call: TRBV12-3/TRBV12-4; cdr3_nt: TGTGCCAGCAGTTTAGGGGCACAATCCAATGAGCAGTACTTC; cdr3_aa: CASSLGAQSNEQYF
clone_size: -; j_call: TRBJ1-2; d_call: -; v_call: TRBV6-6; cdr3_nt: TGTGCCAGCAGTTACTCGTCCGTGGCAGGAGCTATGGGCTACACCTTC; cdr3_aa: CASSYSSVAGAMGYTF
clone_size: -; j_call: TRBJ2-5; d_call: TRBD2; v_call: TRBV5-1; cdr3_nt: TGCGCCAGCAGCTCCAGTAGCGGGGGGTACCAAGAGACCCAGTACTTC; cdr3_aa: CASSSSSGGYQETQYF
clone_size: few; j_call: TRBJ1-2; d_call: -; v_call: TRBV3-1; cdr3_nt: TGTGCCAGCAGCCAAGGGGACGGCCTCGGGGGCTACACCTTC; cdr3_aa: CASSQGDGLGGYTF
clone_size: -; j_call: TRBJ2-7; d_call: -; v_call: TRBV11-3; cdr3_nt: TGTGCCAGCGGCACCACCAAGGGGGGCTCCTACAATGAGCAGTACTTC; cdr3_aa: CASGTTKGGSYNEQYF
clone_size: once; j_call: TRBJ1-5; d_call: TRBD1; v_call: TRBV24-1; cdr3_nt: TGTGCCACCAGTGACCGGACATCCGGGACAGGGTTCGGTTCTCAGCCCCAGCATTTT; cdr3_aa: CATSDRTSGTGFGSQPQHF
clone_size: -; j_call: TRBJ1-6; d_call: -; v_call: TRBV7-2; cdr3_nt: TGTGCCAGCAGCTTAGAAGCCTATAATTCACCCCTCCACTTT; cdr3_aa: CASSLEAYNSPLHF
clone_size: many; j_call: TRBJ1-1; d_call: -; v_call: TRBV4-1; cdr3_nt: TGCGCCAGCAGCCAAGTAAACCCCCGCCGGGACACTGAAGCTTTCTTT; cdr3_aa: CASSQVNPRRDTEAFF
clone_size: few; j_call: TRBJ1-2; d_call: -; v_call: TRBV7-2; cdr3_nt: TGTGCCAGCAGCTTAGGAATAGGGTCCGATGGCTACACCTTC; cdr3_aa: CASSLGIGSDGYTF
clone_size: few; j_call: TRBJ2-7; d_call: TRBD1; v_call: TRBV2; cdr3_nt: TGTGCCAGCAGTGCCGGACAGGGGGCTACCTACGAGCAGTACTTC; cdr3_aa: CASSAGQGATYEQYF
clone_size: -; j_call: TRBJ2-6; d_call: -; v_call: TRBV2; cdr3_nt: TGTGCCAGCACCGTCCGTGTCGACCGCTCTGGGGCCAACGTCCTGACTTTC; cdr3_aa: CASTVRVDRSGANVLTF
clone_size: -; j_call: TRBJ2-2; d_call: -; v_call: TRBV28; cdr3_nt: TGTGCCAGCAGTTTACTGGAAACGAACACCGGGGAGCTGTTTTTT; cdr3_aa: CASSLLETNTGELFF
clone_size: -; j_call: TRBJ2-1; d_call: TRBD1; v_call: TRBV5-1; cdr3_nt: TGCGCCAGCATCAGGACAGGGGGCTCCGATGAGCAGTTCTTC; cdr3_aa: CASIRTGGSDEQFF
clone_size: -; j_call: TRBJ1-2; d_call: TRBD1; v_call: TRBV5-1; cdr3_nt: TGCGCCAGCAGCTTGGACGGACAGGGGGACTATGGCTACACCTTC; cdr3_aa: CASSLDGQGDYGYTF
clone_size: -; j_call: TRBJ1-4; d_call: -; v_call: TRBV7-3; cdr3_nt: TGTGCCAGCAGACCGCTGGGGGGGGGGAGAGAAAAACTGTTTTTT; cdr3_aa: CASRPLGGGREKLFF
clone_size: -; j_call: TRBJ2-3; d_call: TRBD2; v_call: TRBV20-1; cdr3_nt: TGCAGTGCTAGATCTGTCGGGGTAGCGGGGGGCGATGGCACAGATACGCAGTATTTT; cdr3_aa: CSARSVGVAGGDGTDTQYF
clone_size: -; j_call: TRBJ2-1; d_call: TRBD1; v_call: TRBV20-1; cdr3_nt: TGCAGTGCTAGAGGTTACAGGGGCCCAATGAGCTCCTACAATGAGCAGTTCTTC; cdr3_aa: CSARGYRGPMSSYNEQFF
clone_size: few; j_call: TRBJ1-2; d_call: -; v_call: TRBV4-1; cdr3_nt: TGCGCCAGCAGCCAGTCCAACGCGAATACTAACTATGGCTACACCTTC; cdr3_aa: CASSQSNANTNYGYTF
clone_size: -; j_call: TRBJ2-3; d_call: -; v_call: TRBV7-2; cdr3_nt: TGTGCCAGCAATCTGGACAAAGGGGTCAACACAGATACGCAGTATTTT; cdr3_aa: CASNLDKGVNTDTQYF
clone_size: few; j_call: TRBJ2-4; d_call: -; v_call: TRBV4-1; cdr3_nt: TGCGCCAGCAGCAACTCCGGGACGCAGGTTGCCAAAAACATTCAGTACTTC; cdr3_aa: CASSNSGTQVAKNIQYF
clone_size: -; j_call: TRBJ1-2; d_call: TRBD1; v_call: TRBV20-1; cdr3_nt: TGCAGTGCTAGAGATCTGGCAGGGGGAAACTATGGCTACACCTTC; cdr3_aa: CSARDLAGGNYGYTF
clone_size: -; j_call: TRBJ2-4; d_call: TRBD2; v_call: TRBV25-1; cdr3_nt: TGTGCCAGCAGCCGCCGGGAGGAGGGAAACATTCAGTACTTC; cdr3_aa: CASSRREEGNIQYF
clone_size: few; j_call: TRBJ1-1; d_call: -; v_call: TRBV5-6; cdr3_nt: TGTGCCAGCAGCCTGACGGATGTGAACACTGAAGCTTTCTTT; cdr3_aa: CASSLTDVNTEAFF
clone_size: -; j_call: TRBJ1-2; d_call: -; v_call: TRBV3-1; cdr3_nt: TGTGCCAGCAGCCAAGATACAGGGATCTTTGGCTACACCTTC; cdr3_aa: CASSQDTGIFGYTF
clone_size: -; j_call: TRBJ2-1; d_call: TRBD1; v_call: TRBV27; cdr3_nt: TGTGCCAGCATAGACAGGGGGAATGAGCAGTTCTTC; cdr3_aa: CASIDRGNEQFF
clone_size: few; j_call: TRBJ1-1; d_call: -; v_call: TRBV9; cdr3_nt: TGTGCCAGCAGCGCCCGGACCCGGGGGTTCGACACTGAAGCTTTCTTT; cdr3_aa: CASSARTRGFDTEAFF
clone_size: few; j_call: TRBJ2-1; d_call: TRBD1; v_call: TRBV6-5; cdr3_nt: TGTGCCAGCAGTTACTCGGTACAGGGGAAGGGTGAGCAGTTCTTC; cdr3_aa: CASSYSVQGKGEQFF
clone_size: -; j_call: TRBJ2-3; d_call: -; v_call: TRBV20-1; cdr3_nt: TGCAGTGCTAGGTATATCACAGATACGCAGTATTTT; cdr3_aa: CSARYITDTQYF
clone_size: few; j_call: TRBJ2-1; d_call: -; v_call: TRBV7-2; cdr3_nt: TGTGCCAGCAGCCCGAACGTCCTGAATGAGCAGTTCTTC; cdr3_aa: CASSPNVLNEQFF